This T cell receptor beta chain is from a study of blood T cells in healthy people across ages. Primed by a sample-barcoded 5' primer and a J-beta primer mix, a second PCR proceeded for roughly 6 to 12 cycles. In TCRdb, the 5' RACE reads were re-called with MiXCR into one record per CDR3 protein. The data show over 450,000 distinct CDR3 sequences, 24% seen once. This clonotype has only a few counts. CDR3 length: 16 residues. V gave up 5 bases and J gave up 1 base; unmatched junction bases: 8. CDR1 is MDHEN, CDR2 SYDVKM, per germline. Isolated PBMCs totaled at least 6 million in each sample. These data also featured in a second study, about T cells of mothers and their children. As that report states: Related pairs of mothers and children showed slightly higher, non-significant overlap versus unrelated pairs.

The receptor's source is a boy aged 10-17 years in good health. Sequenced: blood. This chain connects TRBV28 to TRBJ2-4; 7 bases are shared with TRBD2. Here the CDR3 DNA reads TGTGCCAGCAGTGCCCCGGACGGGGGGGCCAAAAACATTCAGTACTTC. It is translated as CASSAPDGGAKNIQYF. The full variable domain, its missing parts supplied by reference TRBV28 and TRBJ2-4, is DVKVTQSSRYLVKRTGEKVFLECVQDMDHENMFWYRQDPGLGLRLIYFSYDVKMKEKGDIPEGYSVSREKKERFSLILESASTNQTSMYLCASSAPDGGAKNIQYFGAGTRLSVL.